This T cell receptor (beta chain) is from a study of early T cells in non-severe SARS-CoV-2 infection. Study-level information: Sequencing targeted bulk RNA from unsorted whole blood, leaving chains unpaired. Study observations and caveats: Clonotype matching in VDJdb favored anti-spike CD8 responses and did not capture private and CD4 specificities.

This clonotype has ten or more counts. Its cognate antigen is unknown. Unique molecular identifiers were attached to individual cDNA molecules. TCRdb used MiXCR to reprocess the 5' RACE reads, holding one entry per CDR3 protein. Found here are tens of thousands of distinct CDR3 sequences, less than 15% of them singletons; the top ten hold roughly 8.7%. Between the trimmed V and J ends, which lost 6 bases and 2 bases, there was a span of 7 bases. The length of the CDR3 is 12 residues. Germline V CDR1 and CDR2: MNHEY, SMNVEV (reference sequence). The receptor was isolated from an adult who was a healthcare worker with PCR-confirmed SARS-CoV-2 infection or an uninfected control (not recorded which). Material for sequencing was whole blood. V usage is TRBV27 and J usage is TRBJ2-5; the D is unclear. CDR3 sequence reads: CASSSIQETQYF. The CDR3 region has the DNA TGTGCCAGCAGCTCGATTCAAGAGACCCAGTACTTC.